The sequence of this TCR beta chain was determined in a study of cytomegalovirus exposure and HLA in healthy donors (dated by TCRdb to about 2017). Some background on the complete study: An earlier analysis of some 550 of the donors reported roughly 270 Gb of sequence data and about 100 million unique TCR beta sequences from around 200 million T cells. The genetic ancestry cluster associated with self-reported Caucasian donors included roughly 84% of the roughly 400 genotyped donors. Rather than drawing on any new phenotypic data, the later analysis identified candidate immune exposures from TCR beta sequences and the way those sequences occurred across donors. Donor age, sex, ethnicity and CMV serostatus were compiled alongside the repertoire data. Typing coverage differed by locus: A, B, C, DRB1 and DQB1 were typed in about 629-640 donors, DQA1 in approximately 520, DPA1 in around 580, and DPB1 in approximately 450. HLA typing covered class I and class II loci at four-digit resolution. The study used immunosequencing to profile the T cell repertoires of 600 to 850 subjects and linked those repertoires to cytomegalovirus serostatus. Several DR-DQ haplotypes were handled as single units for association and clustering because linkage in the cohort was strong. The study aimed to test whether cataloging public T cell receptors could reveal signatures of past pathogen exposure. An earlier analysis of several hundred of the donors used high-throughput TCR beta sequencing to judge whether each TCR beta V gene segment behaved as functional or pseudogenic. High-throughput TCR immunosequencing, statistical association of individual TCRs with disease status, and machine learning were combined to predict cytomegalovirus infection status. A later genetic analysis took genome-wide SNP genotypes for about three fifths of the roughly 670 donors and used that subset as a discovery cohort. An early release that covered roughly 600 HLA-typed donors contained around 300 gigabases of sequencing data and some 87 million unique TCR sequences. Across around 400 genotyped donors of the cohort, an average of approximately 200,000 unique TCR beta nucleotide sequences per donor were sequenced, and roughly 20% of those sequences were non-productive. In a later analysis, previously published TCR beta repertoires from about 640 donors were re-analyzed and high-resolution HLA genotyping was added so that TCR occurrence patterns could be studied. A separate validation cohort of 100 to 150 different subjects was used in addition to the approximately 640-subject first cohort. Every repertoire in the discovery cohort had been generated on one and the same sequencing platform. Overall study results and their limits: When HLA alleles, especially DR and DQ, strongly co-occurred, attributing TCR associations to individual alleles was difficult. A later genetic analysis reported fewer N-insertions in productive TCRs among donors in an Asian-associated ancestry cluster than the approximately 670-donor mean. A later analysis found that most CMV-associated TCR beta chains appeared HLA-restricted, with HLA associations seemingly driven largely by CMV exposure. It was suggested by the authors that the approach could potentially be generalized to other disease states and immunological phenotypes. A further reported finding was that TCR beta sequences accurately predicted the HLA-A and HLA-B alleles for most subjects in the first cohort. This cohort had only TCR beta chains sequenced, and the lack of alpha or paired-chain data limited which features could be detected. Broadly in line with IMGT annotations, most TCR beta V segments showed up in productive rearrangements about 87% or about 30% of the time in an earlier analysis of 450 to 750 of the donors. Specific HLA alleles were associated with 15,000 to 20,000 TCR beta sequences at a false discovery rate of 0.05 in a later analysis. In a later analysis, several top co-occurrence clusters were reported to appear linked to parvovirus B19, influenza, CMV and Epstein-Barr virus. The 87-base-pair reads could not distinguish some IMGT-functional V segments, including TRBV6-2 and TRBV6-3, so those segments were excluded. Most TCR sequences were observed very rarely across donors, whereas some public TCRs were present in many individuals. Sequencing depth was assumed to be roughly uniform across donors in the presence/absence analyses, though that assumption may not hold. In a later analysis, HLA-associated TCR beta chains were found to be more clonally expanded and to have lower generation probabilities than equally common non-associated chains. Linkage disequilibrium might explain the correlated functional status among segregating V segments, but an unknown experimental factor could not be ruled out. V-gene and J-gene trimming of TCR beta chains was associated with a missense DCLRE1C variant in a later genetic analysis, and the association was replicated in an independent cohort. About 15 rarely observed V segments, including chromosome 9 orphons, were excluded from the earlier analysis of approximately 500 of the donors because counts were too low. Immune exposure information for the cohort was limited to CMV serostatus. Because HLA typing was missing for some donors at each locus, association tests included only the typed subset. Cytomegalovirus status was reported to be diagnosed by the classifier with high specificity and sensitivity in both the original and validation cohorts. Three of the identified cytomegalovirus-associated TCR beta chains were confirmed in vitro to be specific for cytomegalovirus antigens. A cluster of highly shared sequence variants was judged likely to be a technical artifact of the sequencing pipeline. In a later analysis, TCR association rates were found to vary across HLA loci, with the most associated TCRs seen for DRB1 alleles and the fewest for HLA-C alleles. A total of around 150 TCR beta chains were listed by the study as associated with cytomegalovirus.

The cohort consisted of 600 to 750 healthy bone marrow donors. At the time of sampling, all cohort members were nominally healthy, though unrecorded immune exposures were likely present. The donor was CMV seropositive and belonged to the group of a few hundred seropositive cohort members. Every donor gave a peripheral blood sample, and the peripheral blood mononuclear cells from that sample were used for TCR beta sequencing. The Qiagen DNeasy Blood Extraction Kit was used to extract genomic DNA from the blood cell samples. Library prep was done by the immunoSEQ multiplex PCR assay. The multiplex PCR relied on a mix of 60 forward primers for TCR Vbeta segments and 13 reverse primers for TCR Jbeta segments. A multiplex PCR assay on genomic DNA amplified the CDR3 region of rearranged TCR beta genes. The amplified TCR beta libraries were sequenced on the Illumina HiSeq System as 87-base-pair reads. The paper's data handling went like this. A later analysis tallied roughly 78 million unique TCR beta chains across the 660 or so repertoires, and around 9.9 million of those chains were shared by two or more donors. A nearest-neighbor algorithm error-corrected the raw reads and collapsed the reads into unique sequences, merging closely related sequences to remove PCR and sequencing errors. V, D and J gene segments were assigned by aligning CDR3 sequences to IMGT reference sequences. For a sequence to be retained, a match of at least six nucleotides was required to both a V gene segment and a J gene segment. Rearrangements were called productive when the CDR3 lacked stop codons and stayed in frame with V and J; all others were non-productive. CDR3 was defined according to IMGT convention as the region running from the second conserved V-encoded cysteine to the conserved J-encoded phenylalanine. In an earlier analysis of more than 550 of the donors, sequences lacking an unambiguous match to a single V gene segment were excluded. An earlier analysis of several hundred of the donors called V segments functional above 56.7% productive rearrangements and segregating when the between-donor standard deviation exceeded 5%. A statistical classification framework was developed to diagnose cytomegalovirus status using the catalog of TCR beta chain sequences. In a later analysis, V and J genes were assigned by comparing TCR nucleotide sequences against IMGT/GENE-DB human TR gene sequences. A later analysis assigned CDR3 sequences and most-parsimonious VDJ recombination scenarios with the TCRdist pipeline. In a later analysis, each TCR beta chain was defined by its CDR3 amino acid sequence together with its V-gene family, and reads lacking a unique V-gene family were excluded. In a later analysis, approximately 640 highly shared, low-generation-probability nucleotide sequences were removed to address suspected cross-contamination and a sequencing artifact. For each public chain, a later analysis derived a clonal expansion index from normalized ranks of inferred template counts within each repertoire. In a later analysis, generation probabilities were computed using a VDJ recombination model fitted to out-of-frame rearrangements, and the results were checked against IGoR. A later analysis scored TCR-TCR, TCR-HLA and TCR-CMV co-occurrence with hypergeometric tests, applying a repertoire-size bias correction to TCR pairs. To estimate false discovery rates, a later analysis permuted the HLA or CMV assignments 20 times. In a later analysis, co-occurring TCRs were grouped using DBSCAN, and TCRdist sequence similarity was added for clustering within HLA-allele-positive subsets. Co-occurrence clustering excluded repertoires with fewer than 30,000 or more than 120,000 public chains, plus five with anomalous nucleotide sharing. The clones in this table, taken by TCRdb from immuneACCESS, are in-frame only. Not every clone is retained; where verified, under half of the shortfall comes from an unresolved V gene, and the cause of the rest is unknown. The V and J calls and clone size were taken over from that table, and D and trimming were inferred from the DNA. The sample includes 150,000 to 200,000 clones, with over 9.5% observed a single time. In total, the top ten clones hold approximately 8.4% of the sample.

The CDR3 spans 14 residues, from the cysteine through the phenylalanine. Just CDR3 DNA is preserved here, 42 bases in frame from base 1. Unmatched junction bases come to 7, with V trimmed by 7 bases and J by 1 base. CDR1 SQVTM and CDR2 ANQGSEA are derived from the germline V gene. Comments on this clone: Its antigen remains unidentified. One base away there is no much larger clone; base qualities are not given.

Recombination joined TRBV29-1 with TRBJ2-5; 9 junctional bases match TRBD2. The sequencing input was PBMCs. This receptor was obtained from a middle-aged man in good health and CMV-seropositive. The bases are TGCAGCGCCGGGGGCGGGGGGGGCCAAGAGACCCAGTACTTC. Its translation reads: CSAGGGGGQETQYF.